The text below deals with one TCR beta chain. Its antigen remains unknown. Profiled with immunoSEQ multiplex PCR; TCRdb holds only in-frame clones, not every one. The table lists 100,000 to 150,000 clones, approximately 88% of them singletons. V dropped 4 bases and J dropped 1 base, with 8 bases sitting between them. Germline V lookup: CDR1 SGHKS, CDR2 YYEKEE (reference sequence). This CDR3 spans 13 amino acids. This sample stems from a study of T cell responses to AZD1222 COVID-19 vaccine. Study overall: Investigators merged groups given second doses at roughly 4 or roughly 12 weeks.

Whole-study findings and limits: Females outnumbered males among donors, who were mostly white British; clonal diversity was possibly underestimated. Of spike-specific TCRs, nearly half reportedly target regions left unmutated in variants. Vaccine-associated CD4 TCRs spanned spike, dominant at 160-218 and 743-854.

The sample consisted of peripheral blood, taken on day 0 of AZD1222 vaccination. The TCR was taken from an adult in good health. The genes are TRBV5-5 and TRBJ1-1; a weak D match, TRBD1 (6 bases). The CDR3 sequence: CASSPQGNTEAFF. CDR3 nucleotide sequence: TGTGCCAGCAGCCCACAGGGGAACACTGAAGCTTTCTTT.